The rows below give T cell receptor beta chains drawn from one sample of a study of T cell responses to AZD1222 COVID-19 vaccine. Profiling relied on immunoSEQ multiplex PCR, and the TCRdb table lists in-frame clones only, not all of them. The repertoire has 90,000 to 100,000 clones, around 85% of them found once; the top ten carry 4.5%. The sample consisted of peripheral blood, taken 28 days after the second AZD1222 dose. These receptors were taken from an adult who received the AZD1222 COVID-19 vaccine. CDR3s include the opening cysteine and the closing phenylalanine or tryptophan. The D gene is left open where the match is weak. Only part of the rows carry a size: once, few, many, or a class if the clone is expanded.

D gene	CDR3 length	V gene	J gene	clone size	CDR3 protein	CDR3 DNA
.	13	TRBV14	TRBJ1-1	.	CASSRGRDTEAFF	TGTGCCAGCAGCCGAGGGCGGGACACTGAAGCTTTCTTT
.	17	TRBV7-2	TRBJ1-3	.	CASSLKLRVGSGNTIYF	TGTGCCAGCAGCCTCAAGTTACGGGTGGGATCTGGAAACACCATATATTTT
.	13	TRBV30	TRBJ2-7	.	CAWSVFGQGEQYF	TGTGCCTGGAGTGTCTTCGGCCAGGGGGAGCAGTACTTC
.	11	TRBV7-9	TRBJ1-2	few	CASVANYGYTF	TGTGCCAGTGTAGCTAACTATGGCTACACCTTC
.	15	TRBV13	TRBJ1-3	.	CATREWADSGNTIYF	TGTGCCACCCGGGAGTGGGCTGACTCTGGAAACACCATATATTTT
.	12	TRBV28	TRBJ2-7	.	CASSLAGVEQYF	TGTGCCAGCAGTTTAGCAGGGGTCGAGCAGTACTTC
TRBD1	16	TRBV7-9	TRBJ1-6	.	CASSFRTGGANSPLHF	TGTGCCAGCAGCTTCAGGACAGGGGGGGCTAATTCACCCCTCCACTTT
.	12	TRBV28	TRBJ1-2	once	CASSPGVRGYTF	TGTGCCAGCAGTCCGGGGGTACGTGGCTACACCTTC
TRBD1	14	TRBV5-4	TRBJ2-7	.	CASSLRTGFGEQYF	TGTGCCAGCAGCTTAAGGACAGGGTTTGGGGAGCAGTACTTC
TRBD1	15	TRBV4-2	TRBJ1-4	.	CASSQRQGAEEKLFF	TGTGCCAGCAGCCAACGACAGGGGGCAGAAGAAAAACTGTTTTTT
.	14	TRBV11-2	TRBJ2-2	.	CASSLVRGPRELFF	TGTGCCAGCAGCTTAGTAAGGGGCCCCCGGGAGCTGTTTTTT
TRBD1	15	TRBV15	TRBJ2-7	few	CATSIGQGATYEQYF	TGTGCCACCAGCATAGGACAGGGGGCGACCTACGAGCAGTACTTC
.	14	TRBV5-4	TRBJ1-2	.	CASSLKTGNYGYTF	TGTGCCAGCAGCTTGAAGACGGGGAACTATGGCTACACCTTC
.	15	TRBV3-1/TRBV3-2	TRBJ1-1	.	CASSQDSGLGTEAFF	TGTGCCAGCAGCCAAGATTCAGGGTTGGGAACTGAAGCTTTCTTT
.	17	TRBV18	TRBJ2-7	.	CASSPPPEGSRGHEQYF	TGTGCCAGCTCGCCTCCCCCCGAGGGGTCTCGGGGGCACGAGCAGTACTTC
.	13	TRBV18	TRBJ2-1	.	CASSGSWDNEQFF	TGTGCCAGCTCAGGGTCGTGGGACAATGAGCAGTTCTTC
TRBD1	15	TRBV6-6	TRBJ1-2	.	CASSPTGQGGDGYTF	TGTGCCAGTAGTCCAACGGGACAGGGAGGGGATGGCTACACCTTC
.	13	TRBV29-1	TRBJ2-2	.	CGSEKGNTGELFF	TGCGGCTCAGAGAAAGGGAACACCGGGGAGCTGTTTTTT
TRBD2	14	TRBV9	TRBJ2-2	few	CASSFSGSGGELFF	TGTGCCAGCAGCTTTAGCGGGAGCGGCGGGGAGCTGTTTTTT
TRBD1	14	TRBV5-4	TRBJ1-2	.	CASSRTGDPRGYTF	TGTGCCAGCAGTCGGACAGGGGATCCACGTGGCTACACCTTC
.	13	TRBV19	TRBJ2-5	.	CASSIFRKETQYF	TGTGCCAGTAGTATCTTCAGGAAAGAGACCCAGTACTTC
TRBD2	17	TRBV7-6	TRBJ2-1	.	CASSFLTGTSGGNEQFF	TGTGCCAGCAGCTTCCTCACCGGGACTAGCGGAGGGAATGAGCAGTTCTTC
TRBD1	16	TRBV29-1	TRBJ2-1	.	CSVVGGQGVRYNEQFF	TGCAGCGTTGTGGGCGGACAGGGGGTAAGATACAATGAGCAGTTCTTC
.	14	TRBV7-2	TRBJ1-6	.	CASSTTGKGSPLHF	TGTGCCAGCAGCACTACAGGGAAGGGATCACCCCTCCACTTT
TRBD1	15	TRBV5-7	TRBJ2-7	.	CASSLAGTGTGEQYF	TGTGCCAGCAGCTTGGCCGGGACAGGGACTGGGGAGCAGTACTTC
TRBD2	13	TRBV5-4	TRBJ2-7	.	CASSWGLAFEQYF	TGTGCCAGCAGCTGGGGACTAGCTTTTGAGCAGTACTTC
TRBD1	14	TRBV19	TRBJ1-3	.	CATAQGARGNTIYF	TGTGCCACCGCACAGGGGGCAAGAGGAAACACCATATATTTT
.	11	TRBV5-8	TRBJ2-1	.	CASSFYNEQFF	TGTGCCAGCAGCTTTTACAATGAGCAGTTCTTC
.	13	TRBV30	TRBJ2-5	.	CAWSMVGGETQYF	TGTGCCTGGAGTATGGTGGGGGGAGAGACCCAGTACTTC
.	16	TRBV30	TRBJ2-6	once	CAWTTRGHSGANVLTF	TGTGCCTGGACCACCAGGGGTCACTCTGGGGCCAACGTCCTGACTTTC
.	14	TRBV14	TRBJ1-1	.	CASSQGGAGTEAFF	TGTGCCAGCAGCCAGGGGGGCGCAGGGACTGAAGCTTTCTTT
TRBD2	15	TRBV18	TRBJ2-3	.	CASSHSGERGDTQYF	TGTGCCAGCTCACACTCCGGGGAGCGGGGAGATACGCAGTATTTT
TRBD1	16	TRBV9	TRBJ1-1	.	CASSVAPTGVITEAFF	TGTGCCAGCAGCGTAGCCCCGACAGGGGTGATCACTGAAGCTTTCTTT
.	13	TRBV7-8	TRBJ1-1	.	CASSRDRNTEAFF	TGTGCCAGCAGCCGCGACCGTAACACTGAAGCTTTCTTT
TRBD1	14	TRBV6-5	TRBJ1-1	.	CASSILGTGAEAFF	TGTGCCAGCAGTATTCTCGGGACAGGCGCTGAAGCTTTCTTT
.	19	TRBV5-5	TRBJ2-6	.	CASSLGLRPGAGGANVLTF	TGTGCCAGCAGCTTGGGATTGAGACCGGGGGCGGGAGGGGCCAACGTCCTGACTTTC
.	14	TRBV19	TRBJ1-1	.	CASSQGQMNTEAFF	TGTGCCAGTAGTCAAGGACAGATGAACACTGAAGCTTTCTTT
.	13	TRBV12-3/TRBV12-4	TRBJ2-2	once	CASSWAITGELFF	TGTGCCAGCAGTTGGGCAATCACCGGGGAGCTGTTTTTT
.	14	TRBV27	TRBJ1-3	.	CASREDSRGNTIYF	TGTGCCAGCAGGGAGGACAGCCGTGGAAACACCATATATTTT
.	13	TRBV7-7	TRBJ2-5	.	CASSFRRQETQYF	TGTGCTAGCAGCTTCCGGCGGCAAGAGACCCAGTACTTC
.	11	TRBV28	TRBJ2-7	once	CASSFGGPPLF	TGTGCCAGCAGTTTTGGCGGGCCGCCTCTCTTC
TRBD1	15	TRBV7-2	TRBJ2-7	.	CASSLVGTGEYEQYF	TGTGCCAGCAGCTTAGTAGGGACAGGAGAGTACGAGCAGTACTTC
.	13	TRBV7-2	TRBJ1-2	once	CASSLEGNYGYTF	TGTGCCAGCAGCTTAGAAGGGAACTATGGCTACACCTTC
TRBD1	15	TRBV28	TRBJ1-4	.	CASSVTGGWNEKLFF	TGTGCCAGCAGTGTAACAGGGGGCTGGAATGAAAAACTGTTTTTT
.	15	TRBV6-2/TRBV6-3	TRBJ1-2	once	CASSLLLDSPYGYTF	TGTGCCAGCAGCCTACTCTTGGACAGCCCCTATGGCTACACCTTC
.	13	TRBV18	TRBJ1-5	.	CASSAGSNQPQHF	TGTGCCAGCTCCGCCGGATCCAATCAGCCCCAGCATTTT
.	16	TRBV6-5	TRBJ1-2	once	CASSYSTPTEIYGYTF	TGTGCCAGCAGTTACTCGACCCCGACAGAGATCTATGGCTACACCTTC
TRBD1	15	TRBV6-1	TRBJ1-4	.	CASSDLARGNEKLFF	TGTGCCAGCAGTGACCTGGCCAGGGGGAATGAAAAACTGTTTTTT
.	14	TRBV2	TRBJ2-7	.	CASRPYVQGYEQYF	TGTGCCAGCAGGCCCTACGTACAGGGTTACGAGCAGTACTTC
TRBD2	14	TRBV5-4	TRBJ2-3	.	CASSLGGLDDTQYF	TGTGCCAGCAGCTTGGGGGGACTAGATGATACGCAGTATTTT
.	12	TRBV15	TRBJ1-1	few	CATSRDPGQAFF	TGTGCCACCAGCAGAGATCCGGGTCAGGCTTTCTTT
.	15	TRBV2	TRBJ1-1	.	CASRQSGIMDTEAFF	TGTGCCAGCAGGCAGTCCGGGATTATGGACACTGAAGCTTTCTTT
.	15	TRBV6-5	TRBJ1-1	.	CASSLVSGMNTEAFF	TGTGCCAGCAGTCTAGTTTCAGGGATGAACACTGAAGCTTTCTTT
TRBD2	14	TRBV24-1	TRBJ2-2	.	CATSGAAGTGELFF	TGTGCCACCAGTGGAGCAGCGGGAACCGGGGAGCTGTTTTTT
TRBD2	15	TRBV6-2/TRBV6-3	TRBJ2-7	.	CASSYSTSERYEQYF	TGTGCCAGCAGTTACTCCACTAGCGAGAGGTACGAGCAGTACTTC
TRBD2	18	TRBV11-3	TRBJ2-2	.	CASSKRSSGGVNTGELFF	TGTGCCAGCAGCAAGAGATCCAGCGGGGGGGTTAACACCGGGGAGCTGTTTTTT
.	15	TRBV6-1	TRBJ2-7	.	CASSEVITSSLEQYF	TGTGCCAGCAGTGAAGTCATCACTAGCTCACTCGAGCAGTACTTC